The rows below give T cell receptor beta chains drawn from one sample of a study of T cells in Graves' hyperthyroidism and ophthalmopathy. TCRdb itself ran the multiplex PCR reads through MiXCR, one entry per CDR3 protein. The sample holds roughly 750,000 distinct CDR3 sequences, 16% seen once. The sequenced material came from blood. Receptors were obtained from a man between 18 and 35 years old with Graves' hyperthyroidism. Both conserved end residues are part of each CDR3. Each record gives: D gene, J gene, V gene, clone size, CDR3 DNA, CDR3 protein. The D gene is left open where the match is weak. Some rows mark clone size as missing; the rest say once, few, many or name a class of expanded clone.

>TRBD1|TRBJ1-5|TRBV12-5|many
TGTGCTAGTGGTTTGAGCCGACAGGGATCGGCGAGCAATCAGCCCCAGCATTTT
CASGLSRQGSASNQPQHF
>NA|TRBJ2-1|TRBV30|NA
TGTGCCTGGAGTCCCAGGGGGGATGAGCAGTTCTTC
CAWSPRGDEQFF
>TRBD2|TRBJ2-7|TRBV7-8|many
TGTGCCAGCAGCTTAGGACACGGGAGGGCGTACGAGCAGTACTTC
CASSLGHGRAYEQYF
>NA|TRBJ2-5|TRBV29-1|many
TGCAGCGGATCACAGGGACGGGAGACCCAGTACTTC
CSGSQGRETQYF
>NA|TRBJ1-4|TRBV28|NA
TGTGCCAGCAGCGGGTACTCCGGGACCCCGGAAGAAAAACTGTTTTTT
CASSGYSGTPEEKLFF
>NA|TRBJ1-3|TRBV30|few
TGTGCCTGGAGCCCCCGGTGGGTGATCTCTGGAAACACCATATATTTT
CAWSPRWVISGNTIYF
>TRBD1|TRBJ2-3|TRBV5-6|few
TGTGCCCGGCTAAGAGGGGGCTGGGCAGATACGCAGTATTTT
CARLRGGWADTQYF
>NA|TRBJ1-1|TRBV28|many
TGTGCCAGCAGTCTCCTCAGCCGGGGCTCCCCTGAAGCTTTCTTT
CASSLLSRGSPEAFF
>NA|TRBJ2-2|TRBV9|few
TGTGCCAGCAGCGCGCCGGGAGACACCGGGGAGCTGTTTTTT
CASSAPGDTGELFF
>NA|TRBJ2-1|TRBV7-9|NA
TGTGCCAGCAGACCACGGGTCGCGGAAAGCTCCTACAATGAGCAGTTCTTC
CASRPRVAESSYNEQFF
>NA|TRBJ2-1|TRBV4-2|NA
TGTGCCAGCAGCCAAGACAGGCGGGACAATGAGCAGTTCTTC
CASSQDRRDNEQFF
>NA|TRBJ1-1|TRBV25-1|few
TGTGCCAGCAGTGCCGGGCTCGGAGCTTTCTTT
CASSAGLGAFF
>NA|TRBJ2-7|TRBV12-3/TRBV12-4|NA
TGTGCCAGCAGTTTCCGCGTAATGGGCGAGCAGTACTTC
CASSFRVMGEQYF
>TRBD1|TRBJ2-1|TRBV20-1|many
TGCAGTGCTAGAGACGGGACAGGGATAAATGAGCAGTTCTTC
CSARDGTGINEQFF
>TRBD2|TRBJ2-1|TRBV3-1|many
TGTGCCAGCAGCCAGGGACTAGCGGGTCTTGGGGAGCAGTTCTTC
CASSQGLAGLGEQFF
>NA|TRBJ2-1|TRBV28|many
TGTGCCAGCAGGGAGGCTGGGACTTTACGTGGGAGACAGTTCTTC
CASREAGTLRGRQFF
>NA|TRBJ2-1|TRBV9|few
TGTGCCAGCAGCGTAGGCCCCAATGAGCAGTTCTTC
CASSVGPNEQFF
>NA|TRBJ1-3|TRBV10-3|NA
TGTGCCATCAGATTTGACAGCGCAGGGGGAAACACCATATATTTT
CAIRFDSAGGNTIYF
>NA|TRBJ1-3|TRBV7-6|NA
TGTGCCAGCAGCCCGACGGACGGGAGAAACACCATATATTTT
CASSPTDGRNTIYF
>NA|TRBJ2-1|TRBV5-6|few
TGTGCCAGCAGCTCCAGAGGGGGTAGGGGCTACAATGAGCAGTTCTTC
CASSSRGGRGYNEQFF
>TRBD1|TRBJ2-7|TRBV7-2|many
TGTGCCAGCAGTTCGTACGGACAGGGAGTCTACGAGCAGTACTTC
CASSSYGQGVYEQYF
>TRBD2|TRBJ2-1|TRBV11-2|NA
TGTGCCAGCAGCTTAGAGGCTAGCGGGAGGGGAAATGAGCAGTTCTTC
CASSLEASGRGNEQFF
>TRBD1|TRBJ2-5|TRBV5-6|few
TGTGCCAGCAGCCGATTGGGTTGGACAGGGGTGGACCAAGAGACCCAGTACTTC
CASSRLGWTGVDQETQYF
>TRBD1|TRBJ2-3|TRBV19|few
TGTGCCAGTAAGCTACAGGGGACCGGGCGGGATACGCAGTATTTT
CASKLQGTGRDTQYF
>TRBD2|TRBJ2-2|TRBV30|many
TGTGCCTGGAGTGTAACGGGAGGCCGAGCCGGGGAGCTGTTTTTT
CAWSVTGGRAGELFF
>TRBD1|TRBJ2-7|TRBV4-1|few
TGCGCCAGCAGCTATACAAACCCGGGACAGGGTTTCGACGAGCAGTACTTC
CASSYTNPGQGFDEQYF
>NA|TRBJ1-2|TRBV2|many
TGTGCCAGCAGTGAAGGGCCAGGGTATGGCTACACCTTC
CASSEGPGYGYTF
>NA|TRBJ1-4|TRBV7-8|many
TGTGCCAGCAGCTTAGTACGGGCAGGAGCTAATGAAAAACTGTTTTTT
CASSLVRAGANEKLFF
>NA|TRBJ2-3|TRBV27|many
TGTGCCAGCAGGACCCTTTGGCGGAGCCTTGGGGATACGCAGTATTTT
CASRTLWRSLGDTQYF
>NA|TRBJ1-2|TRBV28|few
TGTGCCAGCACCTCGACAGAGGATGGCTACACCTTC
CASTSTEDGYTF
>TRBD2|TRBJ2-1|TRBV2|few
TGTGCCAGCAGCTGGACTAGCGGGAGGGCGGGACAGTTCTTC
CASSWTSGRAGQFF
>TRBD1|TRBJ2-7|TRBV10-3|few
TGTGCCATCAGTGAGCCCTCAGGGGGCGACTACGAGCAGTACTTC
CAISEPSGGDYEQYF
>NA|TRBJ2-7|TRBV19|few
TGTGCCAGTAGCCGAACAGACAGGACGCCCTACGAGCAGTACTTC
CASSRTDRTPYEQYF
>TRBD1|TRBJ2-7|TRBV4-2|NA
TGTGCCAGCAGCCAGGAAACCGGGACAGGGGGATACGAGCAGTACTTC
CASSQETGTGGYEQYF
>NA|TRBJ2-1|TRBV2|many
TGTGCCAGCAGGAAGAAGGAGTACCTTTACTACAATGAGCAGTTCTTC
CASRKKEYLYYNEQFF
>TRBD2|TRBJ2-1|TRBV7-3|few
TGTGCCAGCAGCCCTCAAGCGGGAGGTACCTACAATGAGCAGTTCTTC
CASSPQAGGTYNEQFF
>NA|TRBJ2-3|TRBV30|many
TGTGCCTGGAGAATTAAAGGGTCAGATACGCAGTATTTT
CAWRIKGSDTQYF
>TRBD2|TRBJ2-1|TRBV20-1|NA
TGCAGTGCTTCCCGGGCGGGAGGGGTCAATGAGCAGCTCTTC
CSASRAGGVNEQLF
>NA|TRBJ2-7|TRBV6-2/TRBV6-3|few
TGTGCCAGCAGTTACGACTACGACTACGAGCAGTACTTC
CASSYDYDYEQYF
>NA|TRBJ2-1|TRBV7-3|many
TGTGCCAGCAGCTTAACCAGTTGGAATGAGCAGTTCTTC
CASSLTSWNEQFF
>NA|TRBJ1-2|TRBV7-2|NA
TGTGCCAGCAGGGTCAGGGTTCGTGGCTACACCTTC
CASRVRVRGYTF